This T cell receptor (beta chain) emerged from a study of cytomegalovirus exposure and HLA in healthy donors (dated by TCRdb to 2016 to 2017). General notes on the study: An earlier analysis of approximately 640 of the donors reported roughly 300 Gb of sequence data and more than 90 million unique TCR beta sequences from 150 million to 200 million T cells. To predict cytomegalovirus infection status, the study combined high-throughput TCR immunosequencing, statistical association of individual TCRs with disease status, and machine learning. All discovery cohort repertoires had been generated on a single sequencing platform. The number of donors typed differed by locus, with roughly 620-630 for A, B, C, DRB1 and DQB1, roughly 520 for DQA1, some 570 for DPA1, and 472 for DPB1. A later genetic analysis took genome-wide SNP genotypes for about 55% of the roughly 700 donors and used that subset as a discovery cohort. Alongside the repertoire data, information on donor age, sex, ethnicity and CMV serostatus was compiled. The study profiled the T cell repertoires of some 610 subjects by immunosequencing and related them to cytomegalovirus serostatus. An early release that covered fewer than 800 HLA-typed donors contained about 300 gigabases of sequencing data and tens of millions of unique TCR sequences. Along with the roughly 700-subject first cohort, a separate validation cohort of roughly 110 different subjects was used. In the later analysis, no new phenotypic data were used to find candidate immune exposures; instead, reliance was placed on TCR beta sequences and their occurrence across donors. The study aimed to test whether signatures of past pathogen exposure could be identified by cataloging public T cell receptors. Class I and class II HLA loci were covered by the typing at four-digit resolution. To study patterns of TCR occurrence, a later analysis re-analyzed previously published TCR beta repertoires from 600 to 750 donors and added high-resolution HLA genotyping. Among about 360 genotyped donors of the cohort, an average of roughly 240,000 unique TCR beta nucleotide sequences were sequenced per donor, roughly 20% of them non-productive. An earlier analysis of a few hundred of the donors applied high-throughput TCR beta sequencing to assess whether each TCR beta V gene segment acted as functional or pseudogenic. Roughly 5 DR-DQ haplotypes were handled as single units for association and clustering because linkage in the cohort was strong. Of the 350 to 450 genotyped donors, roughly 85% fell in the genetic ancestry cluster associated with self-reported Caucasian donors.

From its cysteine to its phenylalanine, the CDR3 spans 14 amino acids. The read is trimmed to its CDR3 DNA, 42 bases read in frame from base 1. Reading the germline V gene gives CDR1 MDHEN and CDR2 SYDVKM. The V end gives up 3 bases and the J end 7 bases, leaving 4 bases in the junction not matched to a gene. The investigation overall reported the following: Most CMV-associated TCR beta chains appeared to be HLA-restricted in a later analysis, and the HLA associations seemed to be driven largely by CMV exposure. The authors suggested that the approach could potentially be generalized to other disease states and immunological phenotypes. This cohort had only TCR beta chains sequenced, and the lack of alpha or paired-chain data limited which features could be detected. Because some donors lacked HLA typing at each locus, the association tests relied only on the typed subset. A later analysis associated about 17,000 TCR beta sequences with specific HLA alleles at a false discovery rate of 0.05. When HLA alleles, especially DR and DQ, strongly co-occurred, TCR associations were difficult to assign to individual alleles. Broadly in line with IMGT annotations, most TCR beta V segments showed up in productive rearrangements about 87% or about 30% of the time in an earlier analysis of approximately 600 of the donors. In a later analysis, TCR association rates were found to vary across HLA loci, with the most associated TCRs seen for DRB1 alleles and the fewest for HLA-C alleles. A later genetic analysis associated a missense DCLRE1C variant with V-gene and J-gene trimming of TCR beta chains, and an independent cohort replicated the association. Compared with the 666-donor mean, donors in an Asian-associated ancestry cluster had fewer N-insertions in productive TCRs, according to a later genetic analysis. Because counts were too low, about 17 rarely observed V segments, including chromosome 9 orphons, were excluded from the earlier analysis of under 650 of the donors. The classifier was reported to diagnose cytomegalovirus status with high specificity and sensitivity in both the original cohort and the validation cohort. A later analysis found that HLA-associated TCR beta chains were more clonally expanded and had lower generation probabilities than equally common non-associated chains. A cluster of highly shared sequence variants was judged likely to be a technical artifact of the sequencing pipeline. Most TCR sequences were observed very rarely across donors, whereas some public TCRs were present in many individuals. Presence/absence analyses assumed roughly uniform sequencing depth across donors, an assumption that may not hold. In a later analysis, several top co-occurrence clusters were reported to appear linked to parvovirus B19, influenza, CMV and Epstein-Barr virus. The 87-base-pair reads could not distinguish some IMGT-functional V segments, including TRBV6-2 and TRBV6-3, so those segments were excluded. Immune exposure information for the cohort was limited to CMV serostatus. A further reported finding was that TCR beta sequences accurately predicted the HLA-A and HLA-B alleles for most subjects in the first cohort. In the study, approximately 150 TCR beta chains were listed as associated with cytomegalovirus. Correlated functional status among segregating V segments might be attributable to linkage disequilibrium, but an unknown experimental factor could not be ruled out. In vitro tests confirmed that a few of the cytomegalovirus-associated TCR beta chains recognize cytomegalovirus antigens.

Receptor amplification or capture employed the immunoSEQ multiplex PCR assay. For the multiplex PCR, a mixture combining 60 forward primers for TCR Vbeta segments and 13 reverse primers for TCR Jbeta segments was used. The CDR3 region of rearranged TCR beta genes was amplified from genomic DNA with a multiplex PCR assay. On the Illumina HiSeq System, the amplified TCR beta libraries were sequenced as 87-base-pair reads. As for the authors' bioinformatics: A later analysis counted tens of millions of unique TCR beta chains across the 690 or so repertoires, and approximately 11 million of these chains were shared by at least two donors. Raw reads were error-corrected and collapsed into unique sequences by a nearest-neighbor algorithm in which closely related sequences were merged to remove PCR and sequencing errors. V, D and J gene segments were assigned by aligning CDR3 sequences to IMGT reference sequences. For a sequence to be retained, at least a six-nucleotide match to both a V gene segment and a J gene segment was required. Rearrangements were called productive when the CDR3 lacked stop codons and stayed in frame with V and J; all others were non-productive. Following IMGT convention, CDR3 was defined as the stretch from the second conserved V-encoded cysteine to the conserved J-encoded phenylalanine. In an earlier analysis of more than 550 of the donors, sequences lacking an unambiguous match to a single V gene segment were excluded. An earlier analysis of a few hundred of the donors classified V segments as functional when productive rearrangements were above 56.7% and as segregating when the standard deviation between donors was above 5%. A statistical classification framework was built to diagnose cytomegalovirus status from the catalog of TCR beta chain sequences. A later analysis assigned V and J genes by comparing TCR nucleotide sequences with IMGT/GENE-DB human TR gene sequences. A later analysis assigned CDR3 sequences and most-parsimonious VDJ recombination scenarios with the TCRdist pipeline. In a later analysis, each TCR beta chain was defined by its CDR3 amino acid sequence together with its V-gene family, and reads without a unique V-gene family were excluded. To address suspected cross-contamination and a sequencing artifact, a later analysis removed around 600 highly shared, low-generation-probability nucleotide sequences. A later analysis calculated a clonal expansion index for each public chain from normalized within-repertoire ranks of inferred template counts. Generation probabilities in a later analysis came from a VDJ recombination model fitted to out-of-frame rearrangements, and those results were checked against IGoR. Hypergeometric tests were used in a later analysis to score TCR-TCR, TCR-HLA and TCR-CMV co-occurrence, with a repertoire-size bias correction applied to the TCR pairs. False discovery rates were estimated in a later analysis by permuting HLA or CMV assignments 20 times. In a later analysis, co-occurring TCRs were grouped using DBSCAN, with TCRdist sequence similarity added in when clustering inside HLA-allele-positive subsets. Repertoires with fewer than 30,000 or more than 120,000 public chains, plus five repertoires with anomalous nucleotide sharing, were excluded from co-occurrence clustering. TCRdb provides this immuneACCESS table in a form limited to in-frame rearrangements. Some clones are lacking; in checked studies, under half of them reflect an unresolved V gene, and why the rest are absent is not known. V, J and clone size derive from that table, while D and trimming were established from the DNA sequence. For this sample the table gives about 200,000 clones, of which 70% to 80% were detected only once. 3.5% to 5% of the sample is in the top ten clones.

Points on this clone: Its recognized antigen is unknown. There are no base qualities to consult, and no much larger clone falls within one base.

The cohort was made up of about 670 healthy bone marrow donors. Cohort members were all nominally healthy when sampled, although unrecorded immune exposures were likely present. The donor was CMV seropositive and was included in the group of some 290 seropositive cohort members. A peripheral blood sample was provided by each donor, and peripheral blood mononuclear cells were used for TCR beta sequencing. The Qiagen DNeasy Blood Extraction Kit was used to extract genomic DNA from the blood cell samples. This sequence originates from a woman in her 30s in good health and CMV-seropositive. The sample taken for sequencing was PBMCs. The rearranged chain carries TRBV28 and TRBJ1-4; 8 of the junction bases match TRBD1. Read as DNA, the sequence is TGTGCCAGCAGTTTTGGACAGGGTGGTGAAAAACTGTTTTTT. Its translation is CASSFGQGGEKLFF.